Below, 18 T cell receptor beta chains from the same sample are listed, as sequenced in a study of blood T cell repertoires in COVID-19. Data came from immunoSEQ multiplex PCR; TCRdb stores just in-frame clones and leaves some out. The sample consists of some 410,000 clones, over 75% of them appearing once. The sequencing input was PBMCs or T cells enriched from blood (not recorded which). The receptors originated from a woman in her twenties or thirties with acute COVID-19.

V and J are TRBV11-2 and TRBJ2-7; TRBD2 matches 10 bases. V lost 5 bases to trimming and J lost 7 bases; unmatched junction nucleotides: 11. This CDR3 is built from 15 residues. The germline gives CDR1 SGHAT, CDR2 FQNNGV. The CDR3, as DNA: TGTGCCAGCAGCCCCATAGCGGGGGGCTCCCTTGAGCAGTACTTC. It specifies CASSPIAGGSLEQYF.

This chain joins TRBV18 and TRBJ2-7; 9 bases fit TRBD1. V shed 3 bases, J shed 5 bases, and the junction held 5 bases outside the gene matches. Per germline, CDR1 KGHSH and CDR2 LQKENI. This CDR3 has 14 amino acids. In DNA, the CDR3 is TGTGCCAGCTCACCCCAAGGGACAGGGAACGAGCAGTACTTC. It specifies CASSPQGTGNEQYF.

This rearrangement joins TRBV18 to TRBJ2-1, with 7 positions matching TRBD2. CDR1 and CDR2 from the germline V gene are KGHSH and LQKENI. The CDR3 sequence is 15 residues long. J was trimmed by 9 bases and V by 6 bases; bases with no gene match: 14. Here the CDR3 reads CASSRGLAALGEQFF. The CDR3, as DNA: TGTGCCAGCTCCCGAGGGCTAGCGGCCCTAGGTGAGCAGTTCTTC.

The gene calls are TRBV7-2 and TRBJ2-7; TRBD2 aligns across 7 bases. Germline loops: CDR1 SGHTA, CDR2 FQGNSA. With 5 bases clipped from V and 1 base from J, the junction kept 14 bases outside the gene matches. The CDR3 runs to 17 residues. Written as DNA, the CDR3 is TGTGCCAGCAGCCGCCGCGGGGGAGCGGGGCGTTCCTACGAGCAGTACTTC. Translated: CASSRRGGAGRSYEQYF. Drawing the rest from reference TRBV7-2 and TRBJ2-7, the complete variable domain is GAGVSQSPSNKVTEKGKDVELRCDPISGHTALYWYRQSLGQGLEFLIYFQGNSAPDKSGLPSDRFSAERTGGSVSTLTIQRTQQEDSAVYLCASSRRGGAGRSYEQYFGPGTRLTVT.

V and J are TRBV18 and TRBJ2-7; 7 bases align to TRBD2. The CDR3 totals 14 residues. CDR1 is KGHSH and CDR2 is LQKENI in the germline V gene. After removal of 6 bases from V and 5 bases from J, the junction contained 10 bases not matched to a gene. The CDR3 loop reads CASSLGLGANEQYF. Written as DNA, the CDR3 is TGTGCCAGCTCGCTCGGACTAGGCGCCAACGAGCAGTACTTC.

This clone was counted a single time. CDR3 region: CASSRPTVPGSPLHF. The CDR3 nucleotides are TGTGCCAGCAGCCGCCCGACAGTCCCAGGTTCACCCCTCCACTTT. The gene calls are TRBV7-2 and TRBJ1-6, with a possible D match to TRBD1 (5 bases). Per germline, CDR1 SGHTA and CDR2 FQGNSA. The CDR3 extends over 15 amino acids. V was clipped by 5 bases and J by 9 bases, with 17 bases between them.

The genes are TRBV6-5 and TRBJ1-1; no definite D call. From germline, CDR1 is MNHEY and CDR2 SVGAGI. The CDR3 extends over 14 amino acids. Deletions cut 7 bases from V and 11 bases from J, with 23 bases between. The CDR3 loop reads CASIPREPVMKAFF. In DNA, the CDR3 is TGTGCCAGCATTCCCCGGGAGCCGGTGATGAAGGCTTTCTTT.

The chain employs TRBV7-3 and TRBJ2-2; a possible D gene is TRBD1 (5 bases). The germline V and J ends were trimmed by 5 bases and 5 bases, with 12 bases remaining between them. The CDR3 length is 14 residues. In germline, CDR1 is SGHTA, CDR2 FQGTGA. CDR3 in DNA: TGTGCCAGCAGCCGGACAAGCTGGACCGGGGAGCTGTTTTTT. It specifies CASSRTSWTGELFF.

The V and J genes are TRBV18 and TRBJ2-1, with TRBD1 matching over 10 bases. This CDR3 is 18 amino acids long. Looked up from germline, CDR1 is KGHSH and CDR2 is LQKENI. Germline trimming cut 2 bases from V and 7 bases from J; bases unmatched to any gene: 14. CDR3 sequence (DNA): TGTGCCAGCTCACCAGGGATGACAGGGGGCGTCGGTCATAATGAGCAGTTCTTC. Translation: CASSPGMTGGVGHNEQFF.

The chain couples TRBV4-3 to TRBJ1-6; perhaps TRBD1 as D (5 bases). The CDR3 totals 16 residues. Germline V gene data show CDR1 as LGHNA and CDR2 as YSLEER. Trimming removed 0 bases at V and 9 bases at J, with 15 bases between. The CDR3 reads CASSQDRGRAGSPLHF. CDR3 nucleotide sequence: TGCGCCAGCAGCCAAGATAGGGGCAGGGCCGGTTCACCCCTCCACTTT.

V usage is TRBV2 and J usage is TRBJ1-1, with 8 bases lining up with TRBD1. CDR1 is SNHLY and CDR2 is FYNNEI in the germline V gene. Germline trimming cut 7 bases from V and 5 bases from J; bases unmatched to any gene: 6. The CDR3 sequence is 13 residues long. CDR3 DNA: TGTGCCAGCAACGGACAGGGTTGGACTGAAGCTTTCTTT. Translating it yields CASNGQGWTEAFF.

The chain joins TRBV18 to TRBJ2-7; 11 nucleotides align to TRBD1. In germline, CDR1 is KGHSH, CDR2 LQKENI. Trimming at V came to 6 bases and at J to 2 bases, leaving 3 bases not matched to a gene. The CDR3 has 14 amino acids. CDR3 region: CASSQGQGAYEQYF. The CDR3 coding sequence is TGTGCCAGCTCCCAGGGACAGGGGGCCTACGAGCAGTACTTC.

The chain has TRBV3-1 (or the pseudogene TRBV3-2) and TRBJ1-1; 7 bases match TRBD1. The V gene end was trimmed by 2 bases and the J gene end by 3 bases; junction bases not matched to a gene: 9. Germline loops: CDR1 LGHDT, CDR2 YNNKEL (reference sequence). The CDR3 covers 16 residues. The CDR3 nucleotides are TGTGCCAGCAGCCAATTACCCGGGACAGTTTACACTGAAGCTTTCTTT. The encoded protein is CASSQLPGTVYTEAFF.

The chain is built from TRBV24-1 and TRBJ2-2; 10 nucleotides line up with TRBD1. The length of the CDR3 is 15 residues. The trim removed 4 bases at V and 4 bases at J, leaving 2 bases unmatched. Germline CDR1 and CDR2: KGHDR and SFDVKD. The CDR3 here is CATSEGQGVTGELFF. The CDR3 DNA is TGTGCCACCAGTGAAGGACAGGGGGTCACCGGGGAGCTGTTTTTT.

CDR3 in DNA: TGTGCCAGCAGCCCCAGGGGATCCGACAATGAGCAGTTCTTC. It codes for CASSPRGSDNEQFF. This chain uses TRBV3-1 (or the pseudogene TRBV3-2) with TRBJ2-1; tentatively, D is TRBD1 (6 bases). The CDR3 contains 14 residues. Trimming took 4 bases from V and 5 from J, leaving 12 bases between them. CDR1 LGHDT and CDR2 YNNKEL come from the germline V gene (reference sequence).

The chain employs TRBV3-1 (or the pseudogene TRBV3-2) and TRBJ2-7; D gene unclear. The germline gives CDR1 LGHDT, CDR2 YNNKEL (reference sequence). There are 14 residues in the CDR3. Trimming removed 0 bases from V and 3 bases from J, with 9 bases in between. For the CDR3, the DNA is TGTGCCAGCAGCCAAGATCTGATAGACTACGAGCAGTACTTC. Translated, it gives CASSQDLIDYEQYF.

The CDR3: CAWSVGWGATGGYTF. CDR3 DNA sequence: TGTGCCTGGAGTGTAGGTTGGGGTGCGACGGGAGGCTACACCTTC. The chain employs TRBV30 and TRBJ1-2; D not resolved. Germline V gene sequence: CDR1 GTSNPN, CDR2 SVGIG (reference sequence). V was trimmed by 0 bases and J by 8 bases, leaving 19 bases between them. The CDR3 spans 15 residues. The full variable domain, its missing parts supplied by reference TRBV30 and TRBJ1-2, is SQTIHQWPATLVQPVGSPLSLECTVEGTSNPNLYWYRQAAGRGLQLLFYSVGIGQISSEVPQNLSASRPQDRQFILSSKKLLLSDSGFYLCAWSVGWGATGGYTFGSGTRLTVV.

This clone was seen once. The J gene is TRBJ2-7, the V gene TRBV5-6, with 12 nucleotides matching TRBD1. The CDR3 is 16 amino acids. In germline, CDR1 is SGHDT, CDR2 YYEEEE. V gave up 4 bases and J gave up 4 bases; unmatched junction bases: 9. The CDR3 protein is CASSETGTGGEYEQYF. CDR3 bases: TGTGCCAGCAGCGAAACCGGGACAGGGGGCGAGTACGAGCAGTACTTC.